This TCR beta chain was identified during a study of blood T cell repertoires in COVID-19. As for the study in general: Material from acute and convalescent COVID-19 was sourced from the United States, Italy and Spain. Nucleic acid was either cDNA or gDNA, and it came from T cells, B-cell-depleted T cells, or PBMCs.

Seattle's cohort entered during active infection and was followed longitudinally. Authors' processing steps: The assay estimated nucleated cells by amplifying reference gene primers. Using immunoSEQ multiplex PCR, the repertoire was profiled, and TCRdb retains in-frame clones only, with some absent. V and J calls plus clone size are reproduced from that table; the DNA served to infer D and trimming. Of just over 350,000 clones in the sample, 86% are singletons; the top ten hold roughly 7.1%. The CDR3 extends over 13 amino acids. Trimming stripped 7 bases from V and 5 bases from J, with 16 bases between. The germline CDR1 and CDR2 sequences are SGHNT and YYREEE (reference sequence).

The rearrangement joins TRBV5-4 to TRBJ2-7; D is perhaps TRBD1 (5 bases). The specimen was peripheral blood. This TCR derives from a woman aged 60-70 years with COVID-19, enrolled during active disease. The CDR3 reads CASGASGEDEQYF. The CDR3, as DNA: TGTGCCAGCGGGGCTTCCGGTGAGGACGAGCAGTACTTC.